The rows below give T cell receptor beta chains drawn from one sample of a study of OX40 agonist ivuxolimab in advanced cancers. The method was immunoSEQ multiplex PCR; TCRdb's version includes in-frame clones alone and lacks a portion of them. The data show 82,000 or so clones, around 90% seen once. Sequences were derived from CD4+ or CD8+ T cells sorted from blood, sampled in a trial of the OX40 agonist ivuxolimab. These receptors all come from an adult with an advanced solid tumor such as melanoma, head and neck, liver or kidney cancer. Both conserved end residues are part of each CDR3.

v_gene: TRBV10-1
j_gene: TRBJ1-4
CDR3aa: CASGTTNEKLFF

v_gene: TRBV7-2
j_gene: TRBJ2-7
CDR3aa: CASSSTRSRSEQYF

v_gene: TRBV21-1
j_gene: TRBJ2-2
CDR3aa: CASSKETGPNANTGELFF

v_gene: TRBV11-3
j_gene: TRBJ2-3
CDR3aa: CASSSSGQGRTDTQYF

v_gene: TRBV11-2
j_gene: TRBJ2-1
CDR3aa: CASSFGGLLDEQFF

v_gene: TRBV28
j_gene: TRBJ2-1
CDR3aa: CASELAGANEQFF

v_gene: TRBV5-1
j_gene: TRBJ2-5
CDR3aa: CASSPRGARIETQYF

v_gene: TRBV15
j_gene: TRBJ2-5
CDR3aa: CATSRDRETQYF

v_gene: TRBV28
j_gene: TRBJ2-2
CDR3aa: CASSQGWAGELFF

v_gene: TRBV27
j_gene: TRBJ2-1
CDR3aa: CASSSLWSRDRGSQQFF

v_gene: TRBV2
j_gene: TRBJ1-2
CDR3aa: CASSGDSPNYGYTF

v_gene: TRBV18
j_gene: TRBJ1-1
CDR3aa: CASSPAGTVNTEAFF

v_gene: TRBV19
j_gene: TRBJ2-7
CDR3aa: CASSRQGASYEQYF

v_gene: TRBV7-2
j_gene: TRBJ2-2
CDR3aa: CASSPKNDRGRNTGELFF

v_gene: TRBV2
j_gene: TRBJ2-7
CDR3aa: CASVWDSSNEQYF

v_gene: TRBV2
j_gene: TRBJ1-1
CDR3aa: CASRKSTGNTEAFF

v_gene: TRBV10-3
j_gene: TRBJ2-1
CDR3aa: CAISDVGGTDYNEQFF

v_gene: TRBV7-3
j_gene: TRBJ2-3
CDR3aa: CASSLSRGSTDTQYF

v_gene: TRBV9
j_gene: TRBJ1-1
CDR3aa: CASSVWGGDGAEAFF

v_gene: TRBV5-1
j_gene: TRBJ2-5
CDR3aa: CASSSSGTVGQETQYF

v_gene: TRBV27
j_gene: TRBJ1-1
CDR3aa: CASSFDRGSTEAFF

v_gene: TRBV28
j_gene: TRBJ2-2
CDR3aa: CASSFAGGVSNTGELFF

v_gene: TRBV2
j_gene: TRBJ1-5
CDR3aa: CASSVLGNQPQHF

v_gene: TRBV9
j_gene: TRBJ2-7
CDR3aa: CASSVGAGKNEQYF

v_gene: TRBV4-1
j_gene: TRBJ2-1
CDR3aa: CASSQVRTSGSNEQFF

v_gene: TRBV11-2
j_gene: TRBJ2-4
CDR3aa: CASSLEPDQNIQYF

v_gene: TRBV6-5
j_gene: TRBJ1-3
CDR3aa: CASTDSAQGTTIYF

v_gene: TRBV28
j_gene: TRBJ2-7
CDR3aa: CASSLGGGTLEQYF

v_gene: TRBV6-1
j_gene: TRBJ2-5
CDR3aa: CASSELGIVRETQYF

v_gene: TRBV27
j_gene: TRBJ2-7
CDR3aa: CASSFRESSYEQYF

v_gene: TRBV28
j_gene: TRBJ2-2
CDR3aa: CASSLKIGYTGELFF

v_gene: TRBV11-2
j_gene: TRBJ2-1
CDR3aa: CASSTQVQSEQFF

v_gene: TRBV11-3
j_gene: TRBJ2-7
CDR3aa: CASSLAGLAVYEQYF

v_gene: TRBV7-9
j_gene: TRBJ1-2
CDR3aa: CASSLGGANYGYTF

v_gene: TRBV2
j_gene: TRBJ1-2
CDR3aa: CASSESARYGYTF

v_gene: TRBV5-1
j_gene: TRBJ2-2
CDR3aa: CASSLGGQHAGELFF

v_gene: TRBV21-1
j_gene: TRBJ2-7
CDR3aa: CASSKAPIASYEQYF

v_gene: TRBV10-3
j_gene: TRBJ2-7
CDR3aa: CAISESRASYEQYF

v_gene: TRBV2
j_gene: TRBJ2-6
CDR3aa: CASSEQESGANVLTF

v_gene: TRBV6-1
j_gene: TRBJ2-5
CDR3aa: CASSERGVETQYF

v_gene: TRBV11-2
j_gene: TRBJ2-4
CDR3aa: CASSPKGQTESQYF

v_gene: TRBV5-1
j_gene: TRBJ1-2
CDR3aa: CASSLTDKGGYTF

v_gene: TRBV2
j_gene: TRBJ2-1
CDR3aa: CASSDYEEQFF

v_gene: TRBV9
j_gene: TRBJ2-5
CDR3aa: CASSVQNSVSGETQYF

v_gene: TRBV6-1
j_gene: TRBJ2-7
CDR3aa: CASQDEGGFYEQYF

v_gene: TRBV2
j_gene: TRBJ2-7
CDR3aa: CASCVSGVYEQYF

v_gene: TRBV18
j_gene: .
CDR3aa: CASSPPFVIGGQGDSYEQYF

v_gene: TRBV6-1
j_gene: TRBJ2-2
CDR3aa: CASSEREGTGELFF

v_gene: TRBV28
j_gene: TRBJ2-7
CDR3aa: CASSFQGPYEQYF

v_gene: TRBV7-6
j_gene: TRBJ2-2
CDR3aa: CASSLSTLNTGELFF

v_gene: TRBV11-1
j_gene: TRBJ1-1
CDR3aa: CASDGDRIEAFF

v_gene: TRBV10-3
j_gene: TRBJ2-1
CDR3aa: CAISAFPGTSGTDEQFF

v_gene: TRBV6-1
j_gene: TRBJ2-7
CDR3aa: CASSERGHWDEQYF

v_gene: TRBV29-1
j_gene: TRBJ2-7
CDR3aa: CSAGEGALLEQYF

v_gene: TRBV6-5
j_gene: TRBJ2-7
CDR3aa: CASSSRTGRYEQYF

v_gene: TRBV10-3
j_gene: TRBJ1-2
CDR3aa: CAISLDRRLYTF

v_gene: TRBV9
j_gene: TRBJ2-7
CDR3aa: CASSGGGGVEQYF

v_gene: TRBV6-5
j_gene: TRBJ2-5
CDR3aa: CASRYRGREETQYF

v_gene: TRBV4-1
j_gene: TRBJ2-1
CDR3aa: CASSQETAVREQFF